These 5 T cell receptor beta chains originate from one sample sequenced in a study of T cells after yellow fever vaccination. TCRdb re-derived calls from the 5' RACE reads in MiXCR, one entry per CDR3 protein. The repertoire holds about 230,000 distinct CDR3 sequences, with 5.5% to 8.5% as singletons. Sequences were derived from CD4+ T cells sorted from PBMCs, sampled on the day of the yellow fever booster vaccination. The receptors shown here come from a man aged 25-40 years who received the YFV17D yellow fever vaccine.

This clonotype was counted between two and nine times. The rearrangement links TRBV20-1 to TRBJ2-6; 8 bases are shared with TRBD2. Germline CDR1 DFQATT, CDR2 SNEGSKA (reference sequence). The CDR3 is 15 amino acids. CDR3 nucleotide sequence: TGCAGCGCAGATTTGATAGCGGGAGGGGCCAACGTCCTGACTTTC. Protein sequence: CSADLIAGGANVLTF.

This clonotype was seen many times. CDR3: CSVAQPPGELFF. CDR3 sequence (DNA): TGCAGCGTCGCTCAGCCGCCGGGGGAGCTGTTTTTT. The V gene is TRBV29-1, the J gene TRBJ2-2; no firm D call. The CDR3 loop spans 12 amino acids. V was shortened by 6 bases and J by 8 bases, with 13 bases between the two germline ends. Germline V gene sequence: CDR1 SQVTM, CDR2 ANQGSEA.

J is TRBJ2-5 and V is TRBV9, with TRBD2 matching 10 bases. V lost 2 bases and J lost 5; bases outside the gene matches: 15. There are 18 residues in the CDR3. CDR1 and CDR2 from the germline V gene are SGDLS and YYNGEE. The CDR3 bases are TGTGCCAGCAGCGTCGGAACCCCCCCACTAGCGGGACAGGAGACCCAGTACTTC. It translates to CASSVGTPPLAGQETQYF.

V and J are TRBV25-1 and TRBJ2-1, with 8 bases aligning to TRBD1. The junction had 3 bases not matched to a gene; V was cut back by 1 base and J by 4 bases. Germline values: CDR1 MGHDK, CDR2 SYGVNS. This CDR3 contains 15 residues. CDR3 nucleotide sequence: TGTGCCAGCAGTGAATCGGGACAGGCTTACAATGAGCAGTTCTTC. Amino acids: CASSESGQAYNEQFF.

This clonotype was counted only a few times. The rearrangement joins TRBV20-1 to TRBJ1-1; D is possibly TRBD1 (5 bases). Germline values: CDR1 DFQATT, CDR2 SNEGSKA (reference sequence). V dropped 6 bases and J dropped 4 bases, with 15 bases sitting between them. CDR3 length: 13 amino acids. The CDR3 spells CSASTGGSTEAFF. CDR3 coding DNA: TGCAGTGCCAGCACGGGGGGGAGCACTGAAGCTTTCTTT.